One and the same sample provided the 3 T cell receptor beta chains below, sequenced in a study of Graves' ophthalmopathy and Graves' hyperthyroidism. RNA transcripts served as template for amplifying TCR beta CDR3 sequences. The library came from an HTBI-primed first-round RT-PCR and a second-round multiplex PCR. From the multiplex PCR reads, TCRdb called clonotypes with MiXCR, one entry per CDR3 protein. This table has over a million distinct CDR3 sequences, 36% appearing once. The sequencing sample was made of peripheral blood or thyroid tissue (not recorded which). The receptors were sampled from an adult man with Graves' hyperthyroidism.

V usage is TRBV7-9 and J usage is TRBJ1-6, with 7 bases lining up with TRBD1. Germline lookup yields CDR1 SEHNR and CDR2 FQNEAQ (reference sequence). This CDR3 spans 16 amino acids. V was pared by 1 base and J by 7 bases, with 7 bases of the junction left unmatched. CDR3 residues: CASSLGLGGENSPLHF. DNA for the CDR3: TGTGCCAGCAGCTTAGGGTTAGGGGGCGAGAATTCACCCCTCCACTTT.

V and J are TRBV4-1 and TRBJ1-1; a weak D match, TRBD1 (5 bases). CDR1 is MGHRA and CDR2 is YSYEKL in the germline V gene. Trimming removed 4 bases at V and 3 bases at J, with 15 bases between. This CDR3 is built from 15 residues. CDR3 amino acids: CASSPPRDSYTEAFF. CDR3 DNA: TGCGCCAGCAGCCCCCCCCGGGACTCCTACACTGAAGCTTTCTTT.

CDR3 sequence: CSVTGGTQGGNSPLHF. The CDR3, as DNA: TGCAGTGTAACAGGGGGCACTCAAGGGGGGAATTCACCCCTCCACTTT. The chain carries TRBV20-1 and TRBJ1-6; 9 positions agree with TRBD1. V was pared by 7 bases and J by 7 bases, with 14 bases of the junction left unmatched. The germline CDR1 and CDR2 sequences are DFQATT and SNEGSKA (reference sequence). CDR3 length equals 16 residues.